These 25 T cell receptor beta chains were sequenced from one sample in a study of T cells in Graves' hyperthyroidism and ophthalmopathy. RNA transcripts were the template for amplifying TCR beta CDR3 regions. The HTBI set primed first-round TCR CDR3 RT-PCR. TCRdb passed the multiplex PCR reads through MiXCR, listing each CDR3 protein once. The sample consists of 660,000 or so distinct CDR3 sequences, 45% of them appearing once. The sample comprised peripheral blood or thyroid tissue (not recorded which). These TCRs come from an adult man with Graves' disease, either hyperthyroidism or ophthalmopathy (not recorded which).

The chain couples TRBV11-1 to TRBJ1-1; D gene ambiguous. This CDR3 has 11 residues. CDR1 is SGHAT, CDR2 FQDESV, per germline (reference sequence). The ends were cut back, 7 bases at V and 4 bases at J, with 7 bases in the middle. The CDR3 sequence: CASTVGTEAFF. CDR3 in DNA: TGTGCCAGCACCGTGGGCACTGAAGCTTTCTTT.

This clonotype was observed a few times. The rearrangement links TRBV20-1 to TRBJ2-5, with D uncertain. Per germline, CDR1 DFQATT and CDR2 SNEGSKA (reference sequence). V was cut by 0 bases and J by 2 bases, with 10 bases left in between. CDR3 length: 14 amino acids. The CDR3 sequence: CSARDPGSQETQYF. In DNA, the CDR3 is TGCAGTGCTAGAGACCCAGGATCTCAAGAGACCCAGTACTTC.

The genes are TRBV19 and TRBJ1-5, with 7 positions matching TRBD1. J lost 4 bases, V lost 4 bases, and 10 bases had no gene match. CDR3 size: 16 residues. CDR1 and CDR2 from the germline V gene are LNHDA and SQIVND (reference sequence). This chain's CDR3 is CASSTRTGGINQPQHF. In DNA form, the CDR3 reads TGTGCCAGTAGTACCCGGACAGGAGGGATAAATCAGCCCCAGCATTTT.

The chain uses TRBV24-1 and TRBJ2-5; TRBD1 agrees at 8 bases. CDR3 length equals 15 residues. CDR1 and CDR2 (germline): KGHDR, SFDVKD. V shed 3 bases, J shed 0 bases, and the junction held 2 bases outside the gene matches. CDR3 sequence: CATSDGQGDQETQYF. The CDR3 bases are TGTGCCACCAGTGATGGACAGGGAGACCAAGAGACCCAGTACTTC.

The chain links TRBV20-1 to TRBJ1-6; 7 bases agree with TRBD1. The ends lost 2 bases at V and 9 bases at J; junction bases unmatched: 7. CDR3 size: 14 residues. Germline CDR1 reads DFQATT; CDR2 reads SNEGSKA (reference sequence). In DNA, the CDR3 is TGCAGTGCTAGATCCGGGGACAGTACTTCACCCCTCCACTTT. Its translation: CSARSGDSTSPLHF.

The table lists this clonotype with many counts. V is TRBV15 and J is TRBJ1-1, with TRBD1 identical over 8 bases. In germline, CDR1 is LNHNV, CDR2 YYDKDF (reference sequence). The CDR3 has 14 residues. V dropped 4 bases and J dropped 3; count of bases not matched to a gene: 4. The chain's CDR3 is CATSTRTGYTEAFF. The CDR3 nucleotides read TGTGCCACCAGCACCCGGACAGGGTACACTGAAGCTTTCTTT.

As for this clonotype: A read error is likely, as this CDR3 ends without the conserved phenylalanine or tryptophan. The DNA is left out, because the CDR3 cannot be placed on it with certainty; the CDR3 is given as TCRdb lists it. V is TRBV20-1 and J is TRBJ1-6. The CDR3 adds up to 8 amino acids, both ends counted. From germline, CDR1 is DFQATT and CDR2 SNEGSKA (reference sequence). The CDR3 region is CSARDPLQ.

The rearrangement joins TRBV20-1 to TRBJ1-5; 7 nucleotides agree with TRBD1. The CDR3 runs to 15 residues. V dropped 2 bases and J dropped 0; count of bases not matched to a gene: 4. The V gene's germline CDR1 is DFQATT and CDR2 SNEGSKA (reference sequence). CDR3 residues: CSARLGTASNQPQHF. The CDR3 bases are TGCAGTGCTAGACTCGGGACAGCTAGCAATCAGCCCCAGCATTTT.

The rearrangement links TRBV7-8 to TRBJ2-5, with D hard to call. The CDR3 extends over 13 amino acids. Per the germline V gene, CDR1 is SGHVS and CDR2 is FQNEAQ. The V end was cut by 6 bases, the J end by 9 bases, with 17 bases between. In nucleotides, the CDR3 is TGTGCCAGCAGTGTTTCAGGACCGAGACCCCAGTACTTC. This encodes CASSVSGPRPQYF.

The table lists this clonotype with many counts. The chain has TRBV7-8 and TRBJ1-1, with a possible D match to TRBD1 (6 bases). The ends were cut back, 2 bases at V and 1 base at J, with 14 bases in the middle. The CDR3 consists of 16 residues. In germline, CDR1 is SGHVS, CDR2 FQNEAQ. The CDR3 sequence: CASSLLFGQKNTEAFF. CDR3 DNA sequence: TGTGCCAGCAGCTTACTTTTTGGACAGAAGAACACTGAAGCTTTCTTT.

As to this clonotype: A much larger clone differs from this one at a single base, so this may be a read error. J is TRBJ1-5 and V is TRBV10-3; D remains ambiguous. Trimming removed 6 bases from V and 4 bases from J, with 10 bases in between. The CDR3 is 13 amino acids. CDR1 is ENHRY and CDR2 is SYGVKD in the germline V gene. The chain's CDR3 is CAISLKLNQPQHF. DNA of the CDR3: TGTGCCATCAGCCTCAAACTTAATCAGCCCCAGCATTTT.

This clonotype was observed once. This is likely a read error, given that the CDR3 carries no conserved phenylalanine or tryptophan at its end. Because the CDR3's place on the DNA is in doubt, the DNA is left out and the CDR3 is given as listed by TCRdb. V and J are TRBV24-1 and TRBJ2-7. Termini included, the CDR3 measures 8 amino acids. The V gene's germline CDR1 is KGHDR and CDR2 SFDVKD. This CDR3 reads CATSFRTT.

This clonotype was seen at least ten times. V gene TRBV12-3 or TRBV12-4 combines with J gene TRBJ1-2; tentative D call: TRBD1 (6 bases). The CDR3 is 12 residues long. V was shortened by 4 bases and J by 7 bases, with 10 bases between the two germline ends. The CDR3 loop reads CASSWTVLGYTF. The CDR3 DNA follows: TGTGCCAGCAGTTGGACAGTGCTTGGCTACACCTTC.

This clonotype has only a few counts. The chain carries TRBV6-5 and TRBJ2-2; 8 bases are shared with TRBD1. CDR1 MNHEY and CDR2 SVGAGI come from the germline V gene. This CDR3 contains 15 residues. J gave up 3 bases and V 5 bases, and 5 bases lay outside the gene matches. The CDR3 reads CASSGGTGDTGELFF. CDR3 nucleotides: TGTGCCAGCAGTGGGGGGACAGGAGACACCGGGGAGCTGTTTTTT.

This clonotype was observed a few times. The chain has TRBV20-1 and TRBJ1-1; no clear D. Trimming pared 2 bases from V and 7 bases from J, leaving 11 bases between. The CDR3 consists of 12 residues. Germline V gene lookup returns CDR1 DFQATT and CDR2 SNEGSKA (reference sequence). The CDR3 spells CSARRPRGEAFF. For the CDR3, the DNA is TGCAGTGCTAGAAGGCCCAGAGGTGAAGCTTTCTTT.

The V call is TRBV20-1, the J call TRBJ1-1; 7 nucleotides match TRBD1. Germline CDR1 reads DFQATT; CDR2 reads SNEGSKA (reference sequence). The CDR3 loop spans 12 amino acids. The CDR3 DNA reads as TGCAGCTACAGGGGCGCGAACACTGAAGCTTTCTTT. It specifies CSYRGANTEAFF.

This clonotype turned up a few times. The rearrangement uses TRBV7-2 and TRBJ1-2, with D possibly matching TRBD1 (5 bases). Germline V gene lookup returns CDR1 SGHTA and CDR2 FQGNSA. CDR3 length: 13 residues. V lost 8 bases to trimming and J lost 4 bases, with 14 bases between them. CDR3 in amino acids: CASGQGSLYGYTF. In nucleotides, the CDR3 is TGTGCCAGCGGCCAGGGATCCCTCTATGGCTACACCTTC.

V and J are TRBV5-1 and TRBJ1-5; maybe TRBD1 (5 bases). The CDR3 is 13 residues long. Between the trimmed V and J ends, which lost 3 bases and 6 bases, there was a span of 10 bases. Germline CDR1 is SGHRS and CDR2 is YFSETQ. CDR3 sequence: CASSWGRAQPQHF. DNA for the CDR3: TGCGCCAGCAGCTGGGGGAGGGCTCAGCCCCAGCATTTT.

This clonotype was seen only once. CDR3 amino acids: CASSLEAGGNQPQHF. The CDR3 DNA reads as TGCGCCAGCAGCTTGGAGGCAGGGGGAAATCAGCCCCAGCATTTT. This rearrangement joins TRBV5-1 to TRBJ1-5, with 7 bases that match TRBD1. Germline trimming cut 0 bases from V and 4 bases from J; bases unmatched to any gene: 4. CDR1 is SGHRS and CDR2 is YFSETQ in the germline V gene. The CDR3 sequence is 15 residues long.

V usage is TRBV7-8 and J usage is TRBJ1-6; D call uncertain. Germline assignment: CDR1 SGHVS and CDR2 FQNEAQ. This CDR3 is built from 15 residues. The V end was cut by 5 bases, the J end by 1 base, with 9 bases between. CDR3 bases: TGTGCCAGCAGCCCAGGCCGTTCCTATAATTCACCCCTCCACTTT. Its translation: CASSPGRSYNSPLHF.

Only a few counts were recorded for this clonotype. The chain links TRBV2 to TRBJ1-1, with D possibly TRBD1 on 6 matching bases. The CDR3 is 12 residues long. Between the trimmed V and J ends, which lost 4 bases and 8 bases, there was a span of 11 bases. The germline V gene encodes CDR1 SNHLY and CDR2 FYNNEI. The CDR3 reads CASSGGGPEAFF. DNA of the CDR3: TGTGCCAGCAGTGGGGGGGGCCCGGAAGCTTTCTTT.

Turning to this clonotype: A read error may produce the germline difference seen at one junction end. V is TRBV7-7 and J is TRBJ2-1; unclear D gene. CDR1 and CDR2 (germline): SSHAT, FNYEAQ (reference sequence). This CDR3 is 15 amino acids long. CDR3 nucleotides: TGTGCTAGCAGCTTGAGCCTGGATGTTCCTAATGAGCAGTTCTTC. Protein product: CASSLSLDVPNEQFF.

The chain uses TRBV9 and TRBJ2-7; TRBD1 matches 9 bases. With 3 bases clipped from V and 5 bases from J, the junction kept 3 bases outside the gene matches. The CDR3 length is 13 residues. CDR1 and CDR2 (germline): SGDLS, YYNGEE. The CDR3, as DNA: TGTGCCAGCAGCGAACAGGGGGCCCACGAGCAGTACTTC. As protein: CASSEQGAHEQYF.

The chain employs TRBV20-1 and TRBJ1-2, with unresolved D. This CDR3 region has 13 residues. From germline, CDR1 is DFQATT and CDR2 SNEGSKA (reference sequence). The V end lost 4 bases, the J end lost 3 bases, and 12 bases lay between the germline ends. The CDR3 reads CSAKTGFDYGYTF. CDR3 sequence (DNA): TGCAGTGCTAAGACGGGCTTCGACTATGGCTACACCTTC.

The chain links TRBV20-1 to TRBJ1-4; D is undetermined. V dropped 5 bases and J dropped 0 bases, with 10 bases sitting between them. The CDR3 runs 14 residues. The germline CDR1 and CDR2 sequences are DFQATT and SNEGSKA (reference sequence). The CDR3 DNA is TGCAGTGCTCCGACGGGGACAACTAATGAAAAACTGTTTTTT. Protein: CSAPTGTTNEKLFF.